This T cell receptor (beta chain) was observed in a study of T cells in Graves' hyperthyroidism and ophthalmopathy. Study-level results: Among thyroid clonotypes expanded above 0.001, most also appeared in blood.

Regions amplified from RNA transcripts were the TCR beta CDR3 regions. The primer set for the first-round RT-PCR of the TCR CDR3 was HTBI. MiXCR, run by TCRdb on the multiplex PCR reads, gives a single entry per CDR3 protein. The data show 550,000 to 850,000 distinct CDR3 sequences, around 20% seen once. J gave up 4 bases and V 4 bases, and 5 bases lay outside the gene matches. The CDR3 is made up of 15 amino acids. This clonotype showed up just a few times. The target antigen is unknown. The source is a woman aged 45 to 65 with Graves' hyperthyroidism that later progressed to Graves' ophthalmopathy. The chain is built from TRBV12-3 or TRBV12-4 and TRBJ1-5; 9 nucleotides align to TRBD1. The material sequenced was blood. CDR3 amino acids: CASSWGQGINQPQHF. The DNA for the CDR3 is TGTGCCAGCAGTTGGGGACAGGGAATTAATCAGCCCCAGCATTTT.